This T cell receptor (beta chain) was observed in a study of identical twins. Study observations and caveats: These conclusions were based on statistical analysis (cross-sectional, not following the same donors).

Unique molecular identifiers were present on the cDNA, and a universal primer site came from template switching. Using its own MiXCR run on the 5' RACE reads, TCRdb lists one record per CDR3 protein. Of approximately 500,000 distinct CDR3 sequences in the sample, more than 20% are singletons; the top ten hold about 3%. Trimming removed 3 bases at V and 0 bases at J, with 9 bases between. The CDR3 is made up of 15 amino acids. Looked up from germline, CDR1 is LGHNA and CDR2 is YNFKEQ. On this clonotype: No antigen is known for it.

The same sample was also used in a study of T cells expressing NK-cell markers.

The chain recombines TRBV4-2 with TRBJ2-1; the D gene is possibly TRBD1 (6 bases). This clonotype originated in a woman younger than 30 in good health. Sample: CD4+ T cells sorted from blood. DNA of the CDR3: TGTGCCAGCAGCCACGCAGGGGCCTCCTACAATGAGCAGTTCTTC. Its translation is CASSHAGASYNEQFF.